The rows below give T cell receptor beta chains drawn from one sample of a study of T cell responses to AZD1222 COVID-19 vaccine. Sequencing was performed with immunoSEQ multiplex PCR; in TCRdb, only in-frame clones are kept and a portion is missing. This sample has 130,000 or so clones, with roughly 84% found just once. The source material was peripheral blood, sampled on day 0 of AZD1222 vaccination. The receptors stem from an adult in good health. The CDR3 runs from the conserved cysteine through the conserved F or W. A D gene is named only where the DNA matches it firmly. Size is stated for part of the rows, as once, few or many counts, or as a class when the clone is expanded.

CDR3 protein: CASSLGWGSSGNTIYF; CDR3 DNA: TGCGCCAGCAGCTTGGGGTGGGGCAGCTCTGGAAACACCATATATTTT; D gene: .; V gene: TRBV5-1; J gene: TRBJ1-3; clone size: once
CDR3 protein: CASTPPLGETQYF; CDR3 DNA: TGTGCCAGCACCCCGCCATTAGGGGAGACCCAGTACTTC; D gene: .; V gene: TRBV2; J gene: TRBJ2-5; clone size: .
CDR3 protein: CASSLWYAGTSSSGELFF; CDR3 DNA: TGTGCCAGCAGCTTATGGTATGCAGGGACTAGCAGTTCCGGGGAGCTGTTTTTT; D gene: TRBD2; V gene: TRBV7-6; J gene: TRBJ2-2; clone size: .
CDR3 protein: CASSNVGTVHIRNF; CDR3 DNA: TGTGCCAGCAGTAACGTCGGGACGGTCCATATTCGGAACTTC; D gene: .; V gene: TRBV6-2/TRBV6-3; J gene: TRBJ2-7; clone size: .
CDR3 protein: CASSKGAQPQHF; CDR3 DNA: TGTGCCAGCAGTAAGGGGGCTCAGCCCCAGCATTTT; D gene: TRBD1; V gene: TRBV12-3/TRBV12-4; J gene: TRBJ1-5; clone size: .
CDR3 protein: CASSSGTGDTDTQYF; CDR3 DNA: TGTGCCAGCAGTTCCGGGACTGGGGACACAGATACGCAGTATTTT; D gene: .; V gene: TRBV9; J gene: TRBJ2-3; clone size: medium-sized
CDR3 protein: CASSPTGPSSFSGANVLTF; CDR3 DNA: TGTGCCAGCAGCCCGACAGGGCCTTCATCTTTCTCTGGGGCCAACGTCCTGACTTTC; D gene: TRBD1; V gene: TRBV7-9; J gene: TRBJ2-6; clone size: .
CDR3 protein: CASSLPGGHEQFF; CDR3 DNA: TGTGCCAGCAGTTTGCCAGGGGGCCATGAGCAGTTCTTC; D gene: TRBD1; V gene: TRBV27; J gene: TRBJ2-1; clone size: once
CDR3 protein: CASSVGVVRSSGNTIYF; CDR3 DNA: TGTGCCAGCAGCGTAGGGGTCGTTAGAAGCTCTGGAAACACCATATATTTT; D gene: .; V gene: TRBV9; J gene: TRBJ1-3; clone size: once
CDR3 protein: CSVDLENTEAFF; CDR3 DNA: TGCAGCGTTGACTTGGAGAACACTGAAGCTTTCTTT; D gene: .; V gene: TRBV29-1; J gene: TRBJ1-1; clone size: .
CDR3 protein: CASSSAAGGSGNTIYF; CDR3 DNA: TGTGCCAGCAGCTCGGCCGCCGGGGGCTCTGGAAACACCATATATTTT; D gene: .; V gene: TRBV7-2; J gene: TRBJ1-3; clone size: .
CDR3 protein: CASSQDLRLAGGKIYEQYF; CDR3 DNA: TGTGCCAGCAGCCAAGATCTCAGACTAGCGGGGGGGAAGATCTACGAGCAGTACTTC; D gene: TRBD2; V gene: TRBV3-1/TRBV3-2; J gene: TRBJ2-7; clone size: .
CDR3 protein: CASSLNPPVYRGTGELFF; CDR3 DNA: TGTGCCAGCAGTTTAAACCCCCCCGTTTATCGCGGCACCGGGGAGCTGTTTTTT; D gene: .; V gene: TRBV27; J gene: TRBJ2-2; clone size: .
CDR3 protein: CASSRSGTGLGETQYF; CDR3 DNA: TGCGCCAGCAGTCGATCCGGGACAGGGCTCGGGGAGACCCAGTACTTC; D gene: TRBD1; V gene: TRBV10-2; J gene: TRBJ2-5; clone size: once
CDR3 protein: CASSPGTFFYGYTF; CDR3 DNA: TGCGCCAGCAGCCCGGGGACTTTCTTCTATGGCTACACCTTC; D gene: .; V gene: TRBV4-3; J gene: TRBJ1-2; clone size: .
CDR3 protein: CASNGPGNTEAFF; CDR3 DNA: TGTGCCAGCAATGGGCCCGGGAACACTGAAGCTTTCTTT; D gene: .; V gene: TRBV6-5; J gene: TRBJ1-1; clone size: .
CDR3 protein: CATQFPGTYYGYTF; CDR3 DNA: TGTGCCACCCAGTTCCCGGGGACGTACTATGGCTACACCTTC; D gene: .; V gene: TRBV2; J gene: TRBJ1-2; clone size: .
CDR3 protein: CASSEGGVSPLHF; CDR3 DNA: TGTGCCAGCAGCGAAGGGGGGGTTTCACCCCTCCACTTT; D gene: .; V gene: TRBV7-9; J gene: TRBJ1-6; clone size: .
CDR3 protein: CSASGTALMNTEAFF; CDR3 DNA: TGCAGTGCTAGTGGTACAGCCCTCATGAACACTGAAGCTTTCTTT; D gene: .; V gene: TRBV20-1; J gene: TRBJ1-1; clone size: .
CDR3 protein: CASSLDRENTEAFF; CDR3 DNA: TGTGCCAGCAGCTTAGACAGGGAGAACACTGAAGCTTTCTTT; D gene: .; V gene: TRBV11-3; J gene: TRBJ1-1; clone size: .
CDR3 protein: CASRLAGGYEQYF; CDR3 DNA: TGTGCAAGTCGCTTAGCGGGGGGCTACGAGCAGTACTTC; D gene: .; V gene: TRBV12-2; J gene: TRBJ2-7; clone size: many
CDR3 protein: CASSLGPSIPYEQYF; CDR3 DNA: TGTGCCAGCAGCTTAGGTCCCTCGATTCCCTACGAGCAGTACTTC; D gene: .; V gene: TRBV7-8; J gene: TRBJ2-7; clone size: .
CDR3 protein: CASSPGQITEAFF; CDR3 DNA: TGTGCCAGCAGTCCCGGACAAATCACTGAAGCTTTCTTT; D gene: .; V gene: TRBV12-3/TRBV12-4; J gene: TRBJ1-1; clone size: .
CDR3 protein: CASSGTYEQYF; CDR3 DNA: TGTGCCAGCAGCGGGACCTACGAGCAGTACTTC; D gene: .; V gene: TRBV11-1; J gene: TRBJ2-7; clone size: .
CDR3 protein: CASSFRLAGEDEQYF; CDR3 DNA: TGTGCCAGCAGCTTTAGACTAGCGGGAGAGGACGAGCAGTACTTC; D gene: TRBD2; V gene: TRBV7-2; J gene: TRBJ2-7; clone size: .
CDR3 protein: CASSRTSANEQFF; CDR3 DNA: TGTGCCAGCAGCCGGACTAGCGCAAATGAGCAGTTCTTC; D gene: TRBD2; V gene: TRBV7-6; J gene: TRBJ2-1; clone size: .
CDR3 protein: CASSYSGTPSQPQHF; CDR3 DNA: TGTGCCAGCAGTTATTCCGGGACGCCGAGTCAGCCCCAGCATTTT; D gene: .; V gene: TRBV6-2/TRBV6-3; J gene: TRBJ1-5; clone size: .
CDR3 protein: CASSLYRGYYGYTF; CDR3 DNA: TGTGCCAGCAGCTTGTATCGGGGGTACTATGGCTACACCTTC; D gene: .; V gene: TRBV5-4; J gene: TRBJ1-2; clone size: .
CDR3 protein: CASSRWTSGSWAVQETQYF; CDR3 DNA: TGCGCCAGCAGCCGATGGACTAGCGGGAGTTGGGCCGTACAAGAGACCCAGTACTTC; D gene: TRBD2; V gene: TRBV4-1; J gene: TRBJ2-5; clone size: .
CDR3 protein: CASSPSRVSTDTQYF; CDR3 DNA: TGTGCCAGCAGCCCCAGCCGGGTTAGCACAGATACGCAGTATTTT; D gene: .; V gene: TRBV7-7; J gene: TRBJ2-3; clone size: .
CDR3 protein: CASSSGATPMNTEAFF; CDR3 DNA: TGTGCCAGCAGCTCAGGGGCGACACCGATGAACACTGAAGCTTTCTTT; D gene: .; V gene: TRBV7-9; J gene: TRBJ1-1; clone size: .
CDR3 protein: CSAIDRTRIHEQFF; CDR3 DNA: TGCAGTGCTATTGACCGGACTAGGATACATGAGCAGTTCTTC; D gene: TRBD2; V gene: TRBV20-1; J gene: TRBJ2-1; clone size: .
CDR3 protein: CASSDSGTGTTEAFF; CDR3 DNA: TGTGCCAGCAGCGACTCGGGGACAGGTACCACTGAAGCTTTCTTT; D gene: TRBD1; V gene: TRBV6-2/TRBV6-3; J gene: TRBJ1-1; clone size: .
CDR3 protein: CASSDYGGEQFF; CDR3 DNA: TGTGCCAGCAGTGACTATGGAGGTGAGCAGTTCTTC; D gene: .; V gene: TRBV6-4; J gene: TRBJ2-1; clone size: .
CDR3 protein: CASSQLAGAGETQYF; CDR3 DNA: TGTGCCAGCAGCCAACTAGCGGGGGCAGGGGAGACCCAGTACTTC; D gene: TRBD2; V gene: TRBV5-6; J gene: TRBJ2-5; clone size: .
CDR3 protein: CASSLQSRRSGTQYF; CDR3 DNA: TGTGCCAGCAGCTTACAGAGCAGGCGGTCGGGTACGCAGTATTTT; D gene: .; V gene: TRBV7-2; J gene: TRBJ2-3; clone size: .
CDR3 protein: CASSPPDPANEKLFF; CDR3 DNA: TGTGCCAGCAGCCCCCCGGACCCAGCTAATGAAAAACTGTTTTTT; D gene: .; V gene: TRBV6-5; J gene: TRBJ1-4; clone size: .
CDR3 protein: CASSVELGYRYYGYTF; CDR3 DNA: TGTGCCAGCAGTGTAGAGTTGGGGTATCGGTACTATGGCTACACCTTC; D gene: .; V gene: TRBV6-1; J gene: TRBJ1-2; clone size: few
CDR3 protein: CASRRRGTGGRRVYGYTF; CDR3 DNA: TGTGCCAGCAGACGCCGGGGGACAGGGGGTAGGAGGGTCTATGGCTACACCTTC; D gene: TRBD1; V gene: TRBV28; J gene: TRBJ1-2; clone size: .
CDR3 protein: CASSLGDVGGTEAFF; CDR3 DNA: TGTGCCAGCAGCTTAGGGGACGTCGGGGGCACTGAAGCTTTCTTT; D gene: .; V gene: TRBV7-2; J gene: TRBJ1-1; clone size: .
CDR3 protein: CASSPGLAGLYNEQFF; CDR3 DNA: TGTGCCAGCAGCCCTGGACTAGCGGGCCTGTACAATGAGCAGTTCTTC; D gene: TRBD2; V gene: TRBV3-1/TRBV3-2; J gene: TRBJ2-1; clone size: .
CDR3 protein: CASSGGNPSSGELFF; CDR3 DNA: TGTGCCAGCAGCGGAGGTAACCCGTCTTCCGGGGAGCTGTTTTTT; D gene: .; V gene: TRBV2; J gene: TRBJ2-2; clone size: .
CDR3 protein: CSVETLGGEQYF; CDR3 DNA: TGCAGCGTTGAAACACTCGGGGGGGAGCAGTACTTC; D gene: TRBD2; V gene: TRBV29-1; J gene: TRBJ2-7; clone size: .
CDR3 protein: CASSLNREYGYTF; CDR3 DNA: TGCGCCAGCAGCTTGAACAGGGAGTATGGCTACACCTTC; D gene: .; V gene: TRBV5-1; J gene: TRBJ1-2; clone size: .
CDR3 protein: CASRGGTVYEQYF; CDR3 DNA: TGTGCCAGCAGGGGGGGAACAGTCTACGAGCAGTACTTC; D gene: .; V gene: TRBV28; J gene: TRBJ2-7; clone size: .
CDR3 protein: CASSQTNGVWGYTF; CDR3 DNA: TGCGCCAGCAGCCAGACGAACGGGGTTTGGGGCTACACCTTC; D gene: .; V gene: TRBV4-3; J gene: TRBJ1-2; clone size: .
CDR3 protein: CASSLVPQGRHLEAFF; CDR3 DNA: TGTGCCAGCAGCTTAGTGCCACAGGGTAGGCACCTTGAAGCTTTCTTT; D gene: .; V gene: TRBV7-6; J gene: TRBJ1-1; clone size: .
CDR3 protein: CASSALGGSYGYTF; CDR3 DNA: TGTGCCAGCAGCGCCCTCGGGGGCAGCTATGGCTACACCTTC; D gene: .; V gene: TRBV9; J gene: TRBJ1-2; clone size: .
CDR3 protein: CAISESDRGTGQFF; CDR3 DNA: TGTGCCATCAGTGAGTCGGACAGGGGGACGGGGCAGTTCTTC; D gene: TRBD1; V gene: TRBV10-3; J gene: TRBJ2-1; clone size: .
CDR3 protein: CASSSGTVTFSGNTIYF; CDR3 DNA: TGCGCCAGCAGCTCTGGGACAGTAACTTTCTCTGGAAACACCATATATTTT; D gene: TRBD1; V gene: TRBV5-1; J gene: TRBJ1-3; clone size: .
CDR3 protein: CASSLDEQYF; CDR3 DNA: TGTGCCAGCAGCTTGGACGAGCAGTACTTC; D gene: .; V gene: TRBV5-5; J gene: TRBJ2-7; clone size: .